The 28 T cell receptor beta chains given below trace back to one sample, sequenced in a study of lymphopenia after photon versus proton radiotherapy. TCRdb's table, derived via immunoSEQ multiplex PCR, lists solely in-frame clones and lacks some. The data show some 38,000 clones, 92% seen once. The input for sequencing was peripheral blood, taken from a patient treated with photon-based radiotherapy. The receptors come from a man aged 55-75 years with cholangiocarcinoma.

V usage is TRBV19 and J usage is TRBJ2-7; TRBD1 aligns across 9 bases. CDR3 length: 14 residues. V dropped 1 base and J dropped 3; count of bases not matched to a gene: 1. The germline V gene has CDR1 LNHDA and CDR2 SQIVND (reference sequence). CDR3 region: CASSIGQGGYEQYF. The CDR3 DNA reads TGTGCCAGTAGTATAGGACAGGGGGGCTACGAGCAGTACTTC.

J is TRBJ1-3 and V is TRBV5-4, with no clear D. This CDR3 spans 16 amino acids. Trimming removed 4 bases from V and 5 bases from J, with 19 bases in between. The V gene's germline CDR1 is SGHNT and CDR2 YYREEE (reference sequence). The CDR3 sequence: CASSRSEGPLRNTIYF. The CDR3 coding sequence is TGTGCCAGCAGCCGGTCGGAGGGCCCTCTGAGAAACACCATATATTTT.

The chain has TRBV7-9 and TRBJ2-1, with unresolved D. Germline lookup yields CDR1 SEHNR and CDR2 FQNEAQ (reference sequence). This CDR3 contains 14 residues. V lost 7 bases and J 4 bases, leaving 14 bases between the germline ends. The CDR3 loop reads CASTKSGIYNEQFF. DNA of the CDR3: TGTGCCAGCACCAAGTCAGGAATATACAATGAGCAGTTCTTC. The whole variable domain, filled in from reference TRBV7-9 and TRBJ2-1, reads DTGVSQNPRHKITKRGQNVTFRCDPISEHNRLYWYRQTLGQGPEFLTYFQNEAQLEKSRLLSDRFSAERPKGSFSTLEIQRTEQGDSAMYLCASTKSGIYNEQFFGPGTRLTVL.

The chain combines TRBV18 with TRBJ2-2; no reliable D call. Germline V gene sequence: CDR1 KGHSH, CDR2 LQKENI. Trimming took off 0 bases at V and 3 bases at J, with 5 bases between the two ends. This CDR3 is 14 amino acids long. Written as DNA, the CDR3 is TGTGCCAGCTCACCACCTACAGACACCGGGGAGCTGTTTTTT. Translation: CASSPPTDTGELFF.

The chain uses TRBV10-3 and TRBJ2-7; D gene unclear. V lost 3 bases and J lost 2, with 17 bases in between. The CDR3 is 16 amino acids. CDR1 and CDR2 (germline): ENHRY, SYGVKD. The CDR3 spells CAISEIRAGLTYEQYF. The CDR3 DNA reads TGTGCCATCAGTGAAATCCGGGCAGGTTTAACCTACGAGCAGTACTTC.

The chain links TRBV7-7 to TRBJ2-1; TRBD1 matches at 8 bases. The CDR3 has 14 residues. Per germline, CDR1 SSHAT and CDR2 FNYEAQ (reference sequence). The V and J ends lost 1 base and 8 bases, in that order; junction bases with no gene match: 4. Written as DNA, the CDR3 is TGTGCCAGCAGCTTAGGGACAGGGCTCGATGAGCAGTTCTTC. It yields the protein CASSLGTGLDEQFF.

V is TRBV6-1 and J is TRBJ1-2; maybe TRBD1 (5 bases). CDR1 is MNHNS, CDR2 SASEGT, per germline. The CDR3 contains 12 residues. V lost 6 bases, J lost 3 bases, and 8 bases lay in between. The DNA for the CDR3 is TGTGCCAGCAGGGGAGGGGACTATGGCTACACCTTC. It codes for CASRGGDYGYTF.

The chain recombines TRBV7-8 with TRBJ2-2; TRBD2 is a possible D gene (5 bases). Germline CDR1 reads SGHVS; CDR2 reads FQNEAQ. CDR3 length: 14 amino acids. V was cut by 2 bases and J by 5 bases, with 9 bases left in between. CDR3 loop: CASSLRGQTGELFF. The CDR3 bases are TGTGCCAGCAGCTTAAGAGGGCAGACCGGGGAGCTGTTTTTT.

The rearrangement links TRBV28 to TRBJ2-5, with D perhaps TRBD1 (7 bases). V was trimmed by 7 bases and J by 0 bases, leaving 30 bases between them. CDR1 is MDHEN and CDR2 is SYDVKM in the germline V gene. The CDR3 has 20 amino acids. CDR3 nucleotides: TGTGCCAGCATCCCTATCGGGCCAGGGGGGACAACACCTCACCAAGAGACCCAGTACTTC. Amino acid sequence: CASIPIGPGGTTPHQETQYF.

This clone is a singleton in its sample. The chain couples TRBV29-1 to TRBJ1-2; D ambiguous. V gave up 2 bases and J gave up 8 bases, with 24 bases separating them. The CDR3 spans 16 residues. Germline values: CDR1 SQVTM, CDR2 ANQGSEA. CDR3 nucleotides: TGCAGCGTTGAACACCGACCGGGATCCTCTAACTGGGGCTACACCTTC. It encodes CSVEHRPGSSNWGYTF.

The chain combines TRBV5-6 with TRBJ1-1, with D possibly matching TRBD1 (5 bases). The V and J ends lost 4 bases and 1 base respectively, with 8 bases between them. CDR1 SGHDT and CDR2 YYEEEE come from the germline V gene. The CDR3 has 13 residues. In DNA, the CDR3 is TGTGCCAGCAGCATCGGGGGGAACACTGAAGCTTTCTTT. Translated: CASSIGGNTEAFF.

V is TRBV18 and J is TRBJ2-4; D tentatively reads TRBD1 or TRBD2 (5 bases each). V gave up 3 bases and J gave up 5 bases, with 8 bases separating them. Germline V gene data show CDR1 as KGHSH and CDR2 as LQKENI. This CDR3 is 13 amino acids long. The CDR3 reads CASSPGRENIQYF. The CDR3, as DNA: TGTGCCAGCTCACCGGGACGGGAAAACATTCAGTACTTC.

The rearrangement links TRBV19 to TRBJ1-3; D is ambiguous. Germline CDR1 and CDR2: LNHDA and SQIVND (reference sequence). The length of the CDR3 is 15 residues. V lost 0 bases and J lost 3, with 9 bases in between. CDR3 protein: CASSIDRTFGNTIYF. CDR3 DNA sequence: TGTGCCAGTAGTATAGACCGGACGTTTGGAAACACCATATATTTT.

The CDR3 nucleotides are TGTGCCAGCAGCCAATCGCAACAGGGGGTTCCGTACTTC. This encodes CASSQSQQGVPYF. The chain links TRBV16 to TRBJ2-7; TRBD1 agrees at 8 bases. V trimming: 0 bases; J trimming: 12 bases; junction bases outside the gene matches: 7. The germline gives CDR1 KGHSY, CDR2 FQNENV. The CDR3 loop spans 13 amino acids.

V is TRBV5-4 and J is TRBJ2-5, with D uncertain. Germline V lookup: CDR1 SGHNT, CDR2 YYREEE (reference sequence). The V gene lost 7 bases and the J gene lost 0 bases, with 13 bases spanning the gap. This CDR3 is built from 14 residues. CDR3 sequence: CASALGGYQETQYF. The CDR3 DNA reads as TGTGCCAGCGCCTTAGGTGGATACCAAGAGACCCAGTACTTC.

This sequence joins TRBV29-1 and TRBJ1-1; tentative D call: TRBD1 (6 bases). The V end lost 2 bases, the J end lost 6 bases, and 10 bases lay between the germline ends. CDR3 length: 12 amino acids. Germline CDR1 SQVTM, CDR2 ANQGSEA. The CDR3 protein is CSVETGFPEAFF. For the CDR3, the DNA is TGCAGCGTTGAAACAGGGTTCCCTGAAGCTTTCTTT.

Only one count was recorded for this clone. The chain is built from TRBV19 and TRBJ1-2; D unclear. V lost 1 base and J 7 bases, leaving 13 bases between the germline ends. Germline V gene lookup returns CDR1 LNHDA and CDR2 SQIVND (reference sequence). The CDR3 totals 14 residues. CDR3 nucleotides: TGTGCCAGTAGTATAGGAGTCAGGACGGGTGGCTACACCTTC. It is translated as CASSIGVRTGGYTF.

This chain links TRBV7-8 with TRBJ1-2; no definite D call. V was clipped by 5 bases and J by 5 bases, with 6 bases between them. The germline gives CDR1 SGHVS, CDR2 FQNEAQ. CDR3 length: 11 residues. CDR3: CASSLTYGYTF. The CDR3 DNA follows: TGTGCCAGCAGCCTTACGTATGGCTACACCTTC.

This clone was observed once. V usage is TRBV9 and J usage is TRBJ1-1; D uncertain. Trimming stripped 0 bases from V and 1 base from J, with 7 bases between. Germline assignment: CDR1 SGDLS and CDR2 YYNGEE. The CDR3 loop spans 14 amino acids. Written as DNA, the CDR3 is TGTGCCAGCAGCGTAGGGGCGGAGAACACTGAAGCTTTCTTT. This codes for CASSVGAENTEAFF.

The rearrangement joins TRBV4-2 to TRBJ1-4; tentatively, D is TRBD1 (5 bases). V gave up 2 bases and J gave up 4 bases, with 11 bases separating them. The CDR3 covers 15 residues. CDR1 and CDR2 from the germline V gene are LGHNA and YNFKEQ. The CDR3 loop is CASSQITGVNEKLFF. The CDR3 DNA follows: TGTGCCAGCAGCCAAATCACAGGAGTTAATGAAAAACTGTTTTTT.

In its sample, this clone was seen once. The chain couples TRBV11-2 to TRBJ1-2, with TRBD1 matching 12 bases. CDR3 size: 14 residues. Unmatched junction bases numbered 3, after V lost 5 bases and J lost 5 bases. CDR1 SGHAT and CDR2 FQNNGV come from the germline V gene. The CDR3 spells CASSMGQGAYGYTF. For the CDR3, the DNA is TGTGCCAGCAGCATGGGACAGGGGGCATATGGCTACACCTTC.

This sequence joins TRBV28 and TRBJ1-1; a weak D match, TRBD1 (6 bases). The germline gives CDR1 MDHEN, CDR2 SYDVKM. This CDR3 is 15 amino acids long. Trimming pared 1 base from V and 0 bases from J, leaving 9 bases between. CDR3 region: CASSLLGDMNTEAFF. The CDR3, as DNA: TGTGCCAGCAGTTTATTAGGGGACATGAACACTGAAGCTTTCTTT.

V and J are TRBV19 and TRBJ2-6, with D possibly being TRBD2 (6 bases). V gave up 9 bases and J gave up 2 bases, with 11 bases separating them. CDR3 length: 14 residues. Germline lookup yields CDR1 LNHDA and CDR2 SQIVND (reference sequence). CDR3 in DNA: TGTGCCAGCTTAGGAGGGGCTGGGGCCAACGTCCTGACTTTC. Translating it yields CASLGGAGANVLTF.

The rearrangement joins TRBV5-1 to TRBJ2-3; 7 bases align to TRBD2. Germline trimming cut 7 bases from V and 3 bases from J; bases unmatched to any gene: 11. This CDR3 spans 15 amino acids. From germline, CDR1 is SGHRS and CDR2 YFSETQ. CDR3 nucleotide sequence: TGCGCCAGCTCCTCCTCCGGGGGGTGGACAGATACGCAGTATTTT. Translating gives CASSSSGGWTDTQYF.

This rearrangement joins TRBV5-1 to TRBJ1-1, with D possibly TRBD1 on 5 matching bases. Germline CDR1 reads SGHRS; CDR2 reads YFSETQ. The CDR3 is 14 amino acids. Trimming stripped 0 bases from V and 1 base from J, with 7 bases between. The CDR3 sequence is CASSLGQTNTEAFF. Written as DNA, the CDR3 is TGCGCCAGCAGCTTGGGACAGACGAACACTGAAGCTTTCTTT.

The sample holds a few counts of this clone. The rearrangement uses TRBV6-1 and TRBJ1-2, with 7 bases matching TRBD1. V lost 7 bases to trimming and J lost 8 bases; unmatched junction nucleotides: 10. Germline CDR1 and CDR2: MNHNS and SASEGT. The CDR3 runs 13 residues. CDR3 region: CASTQGVTLGYTF. The CDR3 nucleotides read TGTGCCAGCACTCAGGGGGTTACCTTGGGCTACACCTTC.

This chain links TRBV6-5 with TRBJ2-7, with 11 positions matching TRBD1. The CDR3 is 14 amino acids. Unmatched junction bases numbered 5, after V lost 5 bases and J lost 5 bases. CDR1 is MNHEY, CDR2 SVGAGI, per germline. CDR3 residues: CASSEWTGGNEQYF. The CDR3 nucleotides read TGTGCCAGCAGTGAGTGGACAGGGGGCAACGAGCAGTACTTC.

The CDR3 bases are TGTGCCAGCAGCGAGGACAGGATCAACACTGAAGCTTTCTTT. It is translated as CASSEDRINTEAFF. The chain employs TRBV7-3 and TRBJ1-1, with 7 bases aligning to TRBD1. The junction had 5 bases not matched to a gene; V was cut back by 5 bases and J by 2 bases. The germline gives CDR1 SGHTA, CDR2 FQGTGA. The CDR3 covers 14 residues.